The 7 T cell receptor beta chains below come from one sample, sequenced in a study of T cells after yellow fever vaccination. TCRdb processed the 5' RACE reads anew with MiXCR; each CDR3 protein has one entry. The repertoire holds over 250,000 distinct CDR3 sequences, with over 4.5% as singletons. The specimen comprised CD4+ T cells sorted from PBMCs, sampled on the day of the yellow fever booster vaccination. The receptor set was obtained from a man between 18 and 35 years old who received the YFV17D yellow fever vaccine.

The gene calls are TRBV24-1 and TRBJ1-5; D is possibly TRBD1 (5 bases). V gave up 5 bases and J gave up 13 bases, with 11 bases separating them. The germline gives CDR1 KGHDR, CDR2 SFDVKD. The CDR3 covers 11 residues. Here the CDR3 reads CATSGGALQHF. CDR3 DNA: TGTGCCACCAGTGGTGGGGCCCTTCAGCATTTT.

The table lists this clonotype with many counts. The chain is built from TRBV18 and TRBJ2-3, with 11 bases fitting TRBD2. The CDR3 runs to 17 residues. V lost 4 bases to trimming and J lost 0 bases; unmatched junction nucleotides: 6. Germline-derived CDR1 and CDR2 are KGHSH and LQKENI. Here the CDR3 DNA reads TGTGCCAGCTCACGTGGACTAGCGGGTTTTAGCACAGATACGCAGTATTTT. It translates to CASSRGLAGFSTDTQYF.

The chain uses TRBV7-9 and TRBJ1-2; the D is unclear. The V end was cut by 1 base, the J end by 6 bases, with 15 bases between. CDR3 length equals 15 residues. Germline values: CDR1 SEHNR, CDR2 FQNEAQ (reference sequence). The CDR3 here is CASSLGILIANGYTF. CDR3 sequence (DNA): TGTGCCAGCAGCTTAGGGATTCTTATTGCTAATGGCTACACCTTC.

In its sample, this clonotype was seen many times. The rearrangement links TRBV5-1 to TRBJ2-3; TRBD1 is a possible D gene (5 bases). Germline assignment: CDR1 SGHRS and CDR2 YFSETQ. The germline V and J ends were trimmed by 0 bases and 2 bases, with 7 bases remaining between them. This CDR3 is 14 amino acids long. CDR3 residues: CASSLGQYTDTQYF. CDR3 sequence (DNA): TGCGCCAGCAGCTTGGGACAGTACACAGATACGCAGTATTTT. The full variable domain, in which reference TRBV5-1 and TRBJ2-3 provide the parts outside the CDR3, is KAGVTQTPRYLIKTRGQQVTLSCSPISGHRSVSWYQQTPGQGLQFLFEYFSETQRNKGNFPGRFSGRQFSNSRSEMNVSTLELGDSALYLCASSLGQYTDTQYFGPGTRLTVL.

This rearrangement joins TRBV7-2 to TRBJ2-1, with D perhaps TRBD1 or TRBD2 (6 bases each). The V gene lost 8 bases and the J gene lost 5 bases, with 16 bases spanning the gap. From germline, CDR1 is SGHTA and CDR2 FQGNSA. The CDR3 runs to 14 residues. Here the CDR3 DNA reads TGTGCCAGCGAACGGAGGGGGGCTGACAATGAGCAGTTCTTC. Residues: CASERRGADNEQFF.

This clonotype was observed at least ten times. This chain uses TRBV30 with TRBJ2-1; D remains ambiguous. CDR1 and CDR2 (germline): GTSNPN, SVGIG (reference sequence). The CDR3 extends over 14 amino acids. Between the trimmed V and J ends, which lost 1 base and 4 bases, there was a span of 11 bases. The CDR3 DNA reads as TGTGCCTGGAGTGGGGCAAACCTTTACAATGAGCAGTTCTTC. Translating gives CAWSGANLYNEQFF.

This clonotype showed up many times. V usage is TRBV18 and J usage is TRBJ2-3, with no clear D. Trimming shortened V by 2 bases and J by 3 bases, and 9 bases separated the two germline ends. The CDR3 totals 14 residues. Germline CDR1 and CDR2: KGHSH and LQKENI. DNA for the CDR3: TGTGCCAGCTCACCAAGCGAAGGGACAGATACGCAGTATTTT. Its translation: CASSPSEGTDTQYF.